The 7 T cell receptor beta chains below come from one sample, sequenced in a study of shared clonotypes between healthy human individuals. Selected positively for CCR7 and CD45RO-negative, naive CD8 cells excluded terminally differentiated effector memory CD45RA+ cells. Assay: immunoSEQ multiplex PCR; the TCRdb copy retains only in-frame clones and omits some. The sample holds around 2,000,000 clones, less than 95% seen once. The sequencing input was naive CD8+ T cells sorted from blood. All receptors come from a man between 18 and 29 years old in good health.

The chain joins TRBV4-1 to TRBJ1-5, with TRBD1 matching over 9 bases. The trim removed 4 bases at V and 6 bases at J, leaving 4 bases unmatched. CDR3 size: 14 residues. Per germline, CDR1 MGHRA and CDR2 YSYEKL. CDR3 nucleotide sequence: TGCGCCAGCAGCCCCCGACAGGGGGTTCAGCCCCAGCATTTT. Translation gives CASSPRQGVQPQHF.

The CDR3 bases are TGTGCCTGGAGGGGCTCGACCAACGAGCAGTACTTC. This translates into CAWRGSTNEQYF. This chain joins TRBV30 and TRBJ2-7; D remains ambiguous. This CDR3 has 12 residues. Trimming took off 3 bases at V and 5 bases at J, with 11 bases between the two ends. The germline gives CDR1 GTSNPN, CDR2 SVGIG (reference sequence).

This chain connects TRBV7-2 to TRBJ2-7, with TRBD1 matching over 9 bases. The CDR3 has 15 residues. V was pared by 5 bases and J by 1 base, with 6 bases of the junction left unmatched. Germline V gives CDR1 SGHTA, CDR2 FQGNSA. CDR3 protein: CASSRGTGLSYEQYF. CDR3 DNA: TGTGCCAGCAGCCGGGGGACAGGGCTGTCCTACGAGCAGTACTTC.

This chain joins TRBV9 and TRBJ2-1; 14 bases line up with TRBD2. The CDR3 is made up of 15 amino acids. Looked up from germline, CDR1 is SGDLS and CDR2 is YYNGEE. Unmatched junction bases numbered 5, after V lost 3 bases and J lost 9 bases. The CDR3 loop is CASSAGLAGGLEQFF. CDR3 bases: TGTGCCAGCAGCGCCGGACTAGCGGGAGGACTTGAGCAGTTCTTC.

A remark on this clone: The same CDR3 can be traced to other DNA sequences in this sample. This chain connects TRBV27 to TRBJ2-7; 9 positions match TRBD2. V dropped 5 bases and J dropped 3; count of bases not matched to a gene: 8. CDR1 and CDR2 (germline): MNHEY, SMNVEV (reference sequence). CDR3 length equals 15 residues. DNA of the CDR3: TGTGCCAGCAGTCTCGGTAGCGGGGGTTTCTACGAGCAGTACTTC. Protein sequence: CASSLGSGGFYEQYF.

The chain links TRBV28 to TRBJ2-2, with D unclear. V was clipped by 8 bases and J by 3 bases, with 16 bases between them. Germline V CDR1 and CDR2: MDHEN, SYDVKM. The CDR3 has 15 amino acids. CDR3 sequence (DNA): TGTGCCAGCCAGAGACGGACCGAGGACACCGGGGAGCTGTTTTTT. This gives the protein CASQRRTEDTGELFF.

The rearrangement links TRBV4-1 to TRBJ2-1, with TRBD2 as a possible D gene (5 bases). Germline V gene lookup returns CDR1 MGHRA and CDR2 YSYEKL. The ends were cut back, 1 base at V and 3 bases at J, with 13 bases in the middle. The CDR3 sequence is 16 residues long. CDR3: CASSQVGLASYNEQFF. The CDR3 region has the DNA TGCGCCAGCAGCCAAGTTGGATTAGCGAGCTACAATGAGCAGTTCTTC.